One sample yielded the 6 T cell receptor beta chains listed below, sequenced in a study of Ad26.COV2.S vaccination and SARS-CoV-2 variants. Here immunoSEQ multiplex PCR was the method, and the copy in TCRdb shows in-frame clones only, minus some. This table has roughly 320,000 clones, more than 70% appearing once. Treatment: 19 received Ad26.COV2.S at low or high dose, single or two shots; several received placebo; per-sample allocation not given. Sampling took place 63 days after the first vaccine or placebo injection. Specimen: peripheral blood, collected in a trial of Ad26.COV2.S vaccine versus placebo. These receptors originate from a person between 18 and 65 years old who received the Ad26.COV2.S COVID-19 vaccine or a placebo.

CDR3 sequence (DNA): TGTGCCAGCCAACGTACAGCTAACTATGGCTACACCTTC. This translates into CASQRTANYGYTF. V is TRBV18 and J is TRBJ1-2; D is uncertain. Germline V CDR1 and CDR2: KGHSH, LQKENI. V was pared by 8 bases and J by 0 bases, with 10 bases between. The CDR3 loop spans 13 amino acids.

The V and J genes are TRBV7-9 and TRBJ1-4, with D perhaps matching TRBD1 (6 bases). This CDR3 contains 16 residues. Trimming removed 0 bases at V and 2 bases at J, with 10 bases between. CDR1 SEHNR and CDR2 FQNEAQ come from the germline V gene (reference sequence). CDR3 sequence reads: CASSLAGHATNEKLFF. The CDR3 DNA reads TGTGCCAGCAGCTTAGCGGGACACGCGACTAATGAAAAACTGTTTTTT.

This clone has just one count. The V and J genes are TRBV29-1 and TRBJ2-1, with TRBD2 matching over 15 bases. The CDR3 has 14 residues. The germline V gene encodes CDR1 SQVTM and CDR2 ANQGSEA. V shed 7 bases and J 10 bases; nucleotides not matched to a gene: 8. The CDR3 here is CSAEGLAGGREQFF. CDR3 bases: TGCAGCGCCGAGGGACTAGCGGGGGGACGGGAGCAGTTCTTC.

The chain has TRBV4-1 and TRBJ2-1, with 11 bases lining up with TRBD2. V gave up 0 bases and J gave up 14 bases; unmatched junction bases: 9. CDR1 and CDR2 from the germline V gene are MGHRA and YSYEKL. CDR3 length equals 15 residues. CDR3 sequence: CASSQEASGGIGKFF. CDR3 sequence (DNA): TGCGCCAGCAGCCAAGAAGCTAGCGGGGGGATTGGGAAGTTCTTC.

The chain is built from TRBV5-1 and TRBJ2-5; tentative D call: TRBD1 (5 bases). The germline V gene has CDR1 SGHRS and CDR2 YFSETQ. There are 14 residues in the CDR3. Trimming shortened V by 1 base and J by 2 bases, and 9 bases separated the two germline ends. CDR3 sequence reads: CASSLSAGQETQYF. CDR3 DNA: TGCGCCAGCAGCTTGTCTGCAGGGCAAGAGACCCAGTACTTC.

This clone was recorded at least ten times. The V gene is TRBV6-1, the J gene TRBJ1-1, with no clear D. Germline CDR1 and CDR2: MNHNS and SASEGT. Trimming shortened V by 1 base and J by 5 bases, and 8 bases separated the two germline ends. This CDR3 region has 13 residues. CDR3 amino acids: CASSEVPNTEAFF. The DNA for the CDR3 is TGTGCCAGCAGTGAAGTCCCGAATACTGAAGCTTTCTTT.